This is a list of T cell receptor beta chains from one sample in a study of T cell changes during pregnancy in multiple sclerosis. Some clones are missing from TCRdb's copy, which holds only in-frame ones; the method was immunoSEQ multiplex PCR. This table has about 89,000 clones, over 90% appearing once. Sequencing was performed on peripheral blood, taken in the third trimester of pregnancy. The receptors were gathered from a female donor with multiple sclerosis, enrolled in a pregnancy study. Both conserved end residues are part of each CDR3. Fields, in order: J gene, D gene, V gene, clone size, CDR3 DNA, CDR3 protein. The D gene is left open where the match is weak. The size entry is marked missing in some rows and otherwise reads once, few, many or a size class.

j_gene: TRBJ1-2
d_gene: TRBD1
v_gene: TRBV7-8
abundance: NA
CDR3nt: TGTGCCAGCAGCTTGGATGGGGGACAGGGGGTCGGCGGCTACACCTTC
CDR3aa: CASSLDGGQGVGGYTF

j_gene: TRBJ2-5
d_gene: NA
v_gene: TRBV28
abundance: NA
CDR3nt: TGTGCCAGTTCCCTTGTGGGGCGGGAGACCCAGTACTTC
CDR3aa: CASSLVGRETQYF

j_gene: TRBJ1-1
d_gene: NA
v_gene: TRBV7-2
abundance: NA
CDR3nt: TGTGCCAGCAGCTTAGAACTAAACACTGAAGCTTTCTTT
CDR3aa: CASSLELNTEAFF

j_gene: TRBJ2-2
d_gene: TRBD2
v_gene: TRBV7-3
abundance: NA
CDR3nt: TGTGCCAGCAGCGATAGCGGGAGCGGCACCGGGGAGCTGTTTTTT
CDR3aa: CASSDSGSGTGELFF

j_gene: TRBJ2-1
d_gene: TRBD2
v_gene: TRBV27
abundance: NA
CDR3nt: TGTGCCAGCAGTCCACCCTTAGCGGGAGTAATTGGGAATGAGCAGTTCTTC
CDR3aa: CASSPPLAGVIGNEQFF

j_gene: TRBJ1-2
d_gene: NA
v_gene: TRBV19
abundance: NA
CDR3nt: TGTGCCAGTAGTATTTTGGCAGGGTCCCTATCCGCCCATGGCTACACCTTC
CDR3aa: CASSILAGSLSAHGYTF

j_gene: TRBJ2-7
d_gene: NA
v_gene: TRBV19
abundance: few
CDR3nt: TGTGCCAGTAGTTCCGGACCAGCGGTTTACGAGCAGTACTTC
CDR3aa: CASSSGPAVYEQYF

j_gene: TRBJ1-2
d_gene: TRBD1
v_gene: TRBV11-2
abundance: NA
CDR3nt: TGTGCCAGCAGCCCTATGGGGACAGGCCACTATGGCTACACCTTC
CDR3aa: CASSPMGTGHYGYTF

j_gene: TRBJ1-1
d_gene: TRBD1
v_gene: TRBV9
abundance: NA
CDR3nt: TGTGCCAGCAACACCCGACAGGGGGCTGTCACTGAAGCTTTCTTT
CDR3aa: CASNTRQGAVTEAFF

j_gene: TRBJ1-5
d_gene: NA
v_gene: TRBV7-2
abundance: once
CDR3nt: TGTGCCAGCAGCTTAGAGACAGGCAATCAGCCCCAGCATTTT
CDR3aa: CASSLETGNQPQHF

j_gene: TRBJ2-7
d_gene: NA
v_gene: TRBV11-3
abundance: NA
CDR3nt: TGTGCCAGCGGGGCTGGCTACGAGCAGTACTTC
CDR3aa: CASGAGYEQYF

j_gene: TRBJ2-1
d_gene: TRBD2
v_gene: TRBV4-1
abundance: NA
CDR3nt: TGCGCCAGCAGGGGTGGGGGTTTACTAGCGGGTCTAACCGAAAGCTCCTACAATGAGCAGTTCTTC
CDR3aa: CASRGGGLLAGLTESSYNEQFF

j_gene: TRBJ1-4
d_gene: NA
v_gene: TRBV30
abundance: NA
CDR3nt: TGTGCCTGGAGTATTAGGGGGGGGAGAGAGAATGAAAAACTGTTTTTT
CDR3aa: CAWSIRGGRENEKLFF

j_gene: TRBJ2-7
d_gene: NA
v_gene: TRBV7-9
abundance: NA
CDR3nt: TGTGCCAGCAGCTATGACAGCTACGAGCAGTACTTC
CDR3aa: CASSYDSYEQYF

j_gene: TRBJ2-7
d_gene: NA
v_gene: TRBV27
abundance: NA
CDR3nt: TGTGCCAGCAGTCCCCATCCAGAGCCCGCCCACTACTACGAGCAGTACTTC
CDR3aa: CASSPHPEPAHYYEQYF

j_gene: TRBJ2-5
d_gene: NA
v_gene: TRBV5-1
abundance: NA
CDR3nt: TGCGCCAGCAGCCAACAAGAGACCCAGTACTTC
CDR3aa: CASSQQETQYF

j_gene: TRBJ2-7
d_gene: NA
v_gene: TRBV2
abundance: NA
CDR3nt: TGTGCCAGCATGGACAGTAGCAACGAGCAGTACTTC
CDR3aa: CASMDSSNEQYF

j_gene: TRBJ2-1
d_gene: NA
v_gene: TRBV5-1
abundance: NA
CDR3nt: TGCGCCAGCAGCTTGAGCAGGGCCAATGAGCAGTTCTTC
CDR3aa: CASSLSRANEQFF

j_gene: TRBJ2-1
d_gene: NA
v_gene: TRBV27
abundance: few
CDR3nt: NA
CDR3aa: CASSSSTSGIYNEQFF

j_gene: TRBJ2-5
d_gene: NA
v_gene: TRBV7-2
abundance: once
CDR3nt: TGTGCCAGCAGCTTAGCTCTAGAGACCCAGTACTTC
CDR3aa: CASSLALETQYF

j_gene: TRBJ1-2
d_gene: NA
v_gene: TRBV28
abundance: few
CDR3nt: TGTGCCAGCAGTTCTCCCGGTCTAGCCTATGGCTACACCTTC
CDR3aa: CASSSPGLAYGYTF

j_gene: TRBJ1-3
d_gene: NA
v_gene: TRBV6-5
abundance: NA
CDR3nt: TGTGCCAGCAGTCACCGGGAATTCTCTGGAAACACCATATATTTT
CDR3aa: CASSHREFSGNTIYF

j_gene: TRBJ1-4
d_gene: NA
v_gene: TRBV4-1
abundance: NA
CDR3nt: TGCGCCAGCAGCCAAGCTACAAAACTGTTTTTT
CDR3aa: CASSQATKLFF

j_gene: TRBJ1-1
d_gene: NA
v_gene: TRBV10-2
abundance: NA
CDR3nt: TGCGCCAGCGGAGTTGGGAGGGACACTGAAGCTTTCTTT
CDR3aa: CASGVGRDTEAFF